A single sample gave rise to the 15 T cell receptor beta chains below, sequenced in a study of blood T cell repertoires in COVID-19. The assay was immunoSEQ multiplex PCR, and TCRdb's table has in-frame clones only and misses some. The data show tens of thousands of clones, around nine tenths seen once. Material: peripheral blood. Source of these receptors: a man between 35 and 55 years old with COVID-19, enrolled during active disease.

The chain combines TRBV9 with TRBJ2-7, with 7 bases aligning to TRBD1. The CDR3 spans 13 residues. Germline CDR1 is SGDLS and CDR2 is YYNGEE. The J segment lost 3 bases and the V segment lost 4 bases, leaving 4 bases of the junction unmatched. The CDR3 DNA follows: TGTGCCAGCAGCCCACAGGGGAACTACGAGCAGTACTTC. The encoded protein is CASSPQGNYEQYF.

J is TRBJ1-3 and V is TRBV18; D is undetermined. The CDR3 is made up of 15 amino acids. The V and J ends lost 2 bases and 0 bases respectively, with 8 bases between them. Per the germline V gene, CDR1 is KGHSH and CDR2 is LQKENI. CDR3 nucleotide sequence: TGTGCCAGCTCACCAAACAGCAACTCTGGAAACACCATATATTTT. Its protein product is CASSPNSNSGNTIYF.

The rearrangement links TRBV9 to TRBJ2-7, with D maybe TRBD2 (5 bases). CDR1 SGDLS and CDR2 YYNGEE come from the germline V gene. This CDR3 contains 14 residues. V was pared by 0 bases and J by 3 bases, with 10 bases between. The CDR3, as DNA: TGTGCCAGCAGCGTAGGGGAGTCCCGCTACGAGCAGTACTTC. This gives the protein CASSVGESRYEQYF.

The chain carries TRBV6-5 and TRBJ1-5; no definite D call. Germline CDR1 MNHEY, CDR2 SVGAGI. The CDR3 runs to 14 residues. Trimming removed 6 bases at V and 2 bases at J, with 11 bases between. The CDR3 reads CASREVIGNQPQHF. In DNA, the CDR3 is TGTGCCAGCAGGGAGGTTATAGGCAATCAGCCCCAGCATTTT.

The gene calls are TRBV4-2 and TRBJ1-4; 12 bases align to TRBD1. The CDR3 consists of 15 residues. In germline, CDR1 is LGHNA, CDR2 YNFKEQ. V shed 1 base, J shed 12 bases, and the junction held 6 bases outside the gene matches. The CDR3 sequence is CASSQASGQGAELFF. In DNA form, the CDR3 reads TGTGCCAGCAGCCAAGCGTCGGGACAGGGGGCTGAACTGTTTTTT.

The rearrangement uses TRBV6-1 and TRBJ2-7, with D possibly matching TRBD2 (5 bases). The CDR3 extends over 15 amino acids. Per germline, CDR1 MNHNS and CDR2 SASEGT. V gave up 2 bases and J gave up 5 bases, with 16 bases separating them. The CDR3 DNA reads TGTGCCAGCAGTGAACCCGGAGAGGGTTCGCACGAGCAGTACTTC. Encoded protein: CASSEPGEGSHEQYF.

The chain carries TRBV6-5 and TRBJ1-5; D gene ambiguous. CDR1 is MNHEY, CDR2 SVGAGI, per germline. V was pared by 7 bases and J by 9 bases, with 19 bases between. This CDR3 region has 14 residues. The CDR3 loop is CASIWTGLEGPQHF. DNA of the CDR3: TGTGCCAGCATCTGGACGGGGTTGGAGGGGCCCCAGCATTTT.

V is TRBV5-1 and J is TRBJ2-7; TRBD1 agrees at 7 bases. This CDR3 has 14 amino acids. The V segment lost 4 bases and the J segment 2 bases; nucleotides outside the gene matches: 6. Germline V gene sequence: CDR1 SGHRS, CDR2 YFSETQ. This CDR3 reads CASSAGTATYEQYF. The CDR3 DNA is TGCGCCAGCAGCGCCGGGACAGCCACCTACGAGCAGTACTTC.

This clone was recorded once. The chain couples TRBV15 to TRBJ2-1; a possible D gene is TRBD2 (5 bases). Per the germline V gene, CDR1 is LNHNV and CDR2 is YYDKDF (reference sequence). Trimming cost V 4 bases and J 3 bases, with 7 bases left between them. The CDR3 contains 13 residues. The CDR3 sequence is CATSKAGYNEQFF. The CDR3, as DNA: TGTGCCACCAGCAAGGCGGGCTACAATGAGCAGTTCTTC.

This clone has only one observation. The chain has TRBV4-2 and TRBJ2-3, with TRBD2 matching over 11 bases. V trimming: 2 bases; J trimming: 2 bases; junction bases outside the gene matches: 3. Germline V lookup: CDR1 LGHNA, CDR2 YNFKEQ. The CDR3 is made up of 16 amino acids. The CDR3 bases are TGTGCCAGCAGCCAACTTAGCGGGGGGGACACAGATACGCAGTATTTT. It translates to CASSQLSGGDTDTQYF.

The rearrangement joins TRBV5-1 to TRBJ2-3; a possible D gene is TRBD1 (6 bases). The germline CDR1 and CDR2 sequences are SGHRS and YFSETQ. This CDR3 is 15 amino acids long. V shed 3 bases and J shed 0 bases, with 11 bases lying between them. CDR3: CASSSATGSTDTQYF. The CDR3, as DNA: TGCGCCAGCAGCTCGGCGACAGGAAGCACAGATACGCAGTATTTT.

The CDR3, as DNA: TGCAGTGCTAGTAGAGCGGGGGGGCTTGACGGCGCCGAGCAGTACTTC. Its translation: CSASRAGGLDGAEQYF. The chain carries TRBV20-1 and TRBJ2-7; 10 bases are shared with TRBD2. Germline V gives CDR1 DFQATT, CDR2 SNEGSKA (reference sequence). V was pared by 3 bases and J by 6 bases, with 14 bases of the junction left unmatched. The CDR3 totals 16 residues.

The chain couples TRBV11-3 to TRBJ1-3; D is undetermined. Per germline, CDR1 SGHNT and CDR2 YENEEA. The V and J ends lost 5 bases and 0 bases respectively, with 8 bases between them. This CDR3 is built from 14 residues. CDR3 in amino acids: CASSPGNSGNTIYF. The CDR3 coding sequence is TGTGCCAGCAGCCCGGGAAACTCTGGAAACACCATATATTTT.

This chain joins TRBV30 and TRBJ1-2; unclear D gene. The CDR3 totals 14 residues. Trimming pared 4 bases from V and 0 bases from J, leaving 12 bases between. The germline CDR1 and CDR2 sequences are GTSNPN and SVGIG (reference sequence). The CDR3 coding sequence is TGTGCCTGGAATCACGAGCGCACTAACTATGGCTACACCTTC. Residues: CAWNHERTNYGYTF. The whole variable domain, filled in from reference TRBV30 and TRBJ1-2, reads SQTIHQWPATLVQPVGSPLSLECTVEGTSNPNLYWYRQAAGRGLQLLFYSVGIGQISSEVPQNLSASRPQDRQFILSSKKLLLSDSGFYLCAWNHERTNYGYTFGSGTRLTVV.

The chain combines TRBV30 with TRBJ1-5; the D is unclear. The CDR3 runs 19 residues. Deletions cut 2 bases from V and 0 bases from J, with 23 bases between. Germline V gives CDR1 GTSNPN, CDR2 SVGIG (reference sequence). The CDR3 sequence: CAWSSRLTGLIYSNQPQHF. CDR3 DNA sequence: TGTGCCTGGAGTTCCCGTCTTACCGGTCTTATTTATAGCAATCAGCCCCAGCATTTT.